The clone carrying this T cell receptor (beta chain) was seen only once. The antigen is not known. The data belong to a study of identical twins. The study's findings and limits: In drawing conclusions, the study used cross-sectional statistical analysis and did not follow the same donors. Abundant cord blood beta clonotypes carried fewer insertions; memory repertoires showed none. Less excess twin sharing appeared in beta out-of-frame sequences.

From germline, CDR1 is MGHRA and CDR2 YSYEKL. Trimming left V 1 base short and J 4 bases short, with 17 bases between. The CDR3 is made up of 17 amino acids. TCRdb redid the calling of the 5' RACE reads with MiXCR, one entry per CDR3 protein. The table lists around 530,000 distinct CDR3 sequences, roughly 15% of them singletons. These data also formed part of another study, on yellow fever vaccine responses in identical twins.

Material: CD4+ T cells sorted from blood. This clonotype originated in a woman aged 18-30 years in good health. The chain recombines TRBV4-1 with TRBJ2-1; no definite D call. For the CDR3, the DNA is TGCGCCAGCAGCCAAGTATTAGATCGTCTTAGTTACAATGAGCAGTTCTTC. Translation: CASSQVLDRLSYNEQFF.